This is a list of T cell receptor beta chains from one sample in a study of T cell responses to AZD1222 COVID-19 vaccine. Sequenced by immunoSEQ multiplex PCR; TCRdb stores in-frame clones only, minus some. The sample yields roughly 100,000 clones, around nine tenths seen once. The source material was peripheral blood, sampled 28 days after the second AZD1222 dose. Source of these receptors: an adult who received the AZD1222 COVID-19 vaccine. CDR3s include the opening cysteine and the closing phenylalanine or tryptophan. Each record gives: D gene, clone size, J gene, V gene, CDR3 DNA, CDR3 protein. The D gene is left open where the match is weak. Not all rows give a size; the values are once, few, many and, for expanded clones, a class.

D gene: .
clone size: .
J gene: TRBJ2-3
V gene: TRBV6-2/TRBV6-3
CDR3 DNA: TGTGCCAGCAGTTACTCGACGCTGGGCACAGATACGCAGTATTTT
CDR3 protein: CASSYSTLGTDTQYF

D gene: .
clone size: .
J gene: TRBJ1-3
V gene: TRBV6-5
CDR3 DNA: TGTGCCAGCAGTTCCCTTAAGCTCTCTGGAAACACCATATATTTT
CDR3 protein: CASSSLKLSGNTIYF

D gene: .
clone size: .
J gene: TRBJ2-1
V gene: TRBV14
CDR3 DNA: TGTGCCAGCAGCCAAGATCCCAGCAGGGACAATGAGCAGTTCTTC
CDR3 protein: CASSQDPSRDNEQFF

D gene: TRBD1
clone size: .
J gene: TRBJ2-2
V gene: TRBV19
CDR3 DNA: TGTGCCAGTAGTATACTCCAGGGGGCCGTCACCGGGGAGCTGTTTTTT
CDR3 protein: CASSILQGAVTGELFF

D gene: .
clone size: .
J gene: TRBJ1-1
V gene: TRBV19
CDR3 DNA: TGTGCCAGTAGTAGGGCCACGCTACGGGGGGACACTGAAGCTTTCTTT
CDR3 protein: CASSRATLRGDTEAFF

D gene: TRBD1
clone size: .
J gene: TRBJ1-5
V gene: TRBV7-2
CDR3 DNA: TGTGCCAGCAGCTCCCGGGACAGGGGATCCAATCAGCCCCAGCATTTT
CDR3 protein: CASSSRDRGSNQPQHF

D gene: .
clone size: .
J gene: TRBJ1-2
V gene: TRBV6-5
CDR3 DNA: TGTGCCAGCAGACCCCGGGCCCCCTCTGAGGATGGCTACACCTTC
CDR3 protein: CASRPRAPSEDGYTF

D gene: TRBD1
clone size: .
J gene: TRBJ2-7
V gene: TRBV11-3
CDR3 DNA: TGTGCCAGCAGCTCACGCGGGACAGGACCTAGCGAGCAGTACTTC
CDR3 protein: CASSSRGTGPSEQYF

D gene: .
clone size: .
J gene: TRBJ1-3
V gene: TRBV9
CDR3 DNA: TGTGCCAGCAGCGTGTCGGGACTGTACTCTGGAAACACCATATATTTT
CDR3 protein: CASSVSGLYSGNTIYF

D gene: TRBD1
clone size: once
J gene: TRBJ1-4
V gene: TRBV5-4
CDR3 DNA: TGTGCCAGCAGCCACGGGACAGTCAAAGCAACTAATGAAAAACTGTTTTTT
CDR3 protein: CASSHGTVKATNEKLFF

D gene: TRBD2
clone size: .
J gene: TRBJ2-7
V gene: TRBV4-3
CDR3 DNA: TGCGCCAGCAGCCAAGAATCTAGCGGGGGCTACGAGCAGTACTTC
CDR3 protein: CASSQESSGGYEQYF

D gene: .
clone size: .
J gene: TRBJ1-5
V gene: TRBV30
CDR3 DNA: TGTGCCTGGGGCAAGGGGGATGGCAATCAGCCCCAGCATTTT
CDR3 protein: CAWGKGDGNQPQHF

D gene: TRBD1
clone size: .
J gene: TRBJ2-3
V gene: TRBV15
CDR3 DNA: TGTGCCACCAGCAGAGATGGAAGGGACAGAACAGATACGCAGTATTTT
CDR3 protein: CATSRDGRDRTDTQYF

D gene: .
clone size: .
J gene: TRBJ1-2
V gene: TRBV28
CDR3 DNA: TGTGCCAGCAGTTTAACTGCAGCTTACTATGGCTACACCTTC
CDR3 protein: CASSLTAAYYGYTF

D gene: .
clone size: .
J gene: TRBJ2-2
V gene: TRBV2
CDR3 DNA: TGTGCCAGCAGTGAAATTACTAGTGCCCCCGGGGAGCTGTTTTTT
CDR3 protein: CASSEITSAPGELFF

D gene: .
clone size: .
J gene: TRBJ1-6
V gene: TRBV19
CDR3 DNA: TGTGCCAGCAAAGGGGCCGATAATTCACCCCTCCACTTT
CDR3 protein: CASKGADNSPLHF

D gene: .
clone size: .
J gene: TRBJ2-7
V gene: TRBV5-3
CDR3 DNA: TGTGCCAGAAGCTTGATGCTAGCGAGACCCTACGAGCAGTACTTC
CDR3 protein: CARSLMLARPYEQYF

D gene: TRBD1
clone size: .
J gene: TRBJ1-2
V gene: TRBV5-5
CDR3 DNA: TGTGCCAGCAGCTTGTGGACAGGGGTCTCCTATGGCTACACCTTC
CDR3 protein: CASSLWTGVSYGYTF

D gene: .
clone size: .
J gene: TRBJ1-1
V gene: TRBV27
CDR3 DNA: TGTGCCAGCAGTTACCTGGGCAGGGACACTGAAGCTTTCTTT
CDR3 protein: CASSYLGRDTEAFF

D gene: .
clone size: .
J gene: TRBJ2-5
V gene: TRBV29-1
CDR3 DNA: TGCAGCGTTCTGGTGGGAGAAGAGACCCAGTACTTC
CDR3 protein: CSVLVGEETQYF

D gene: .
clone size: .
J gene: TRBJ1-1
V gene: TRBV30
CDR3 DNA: TGTGCCTGGACCGGGACTCCACGGTCGGGAGCTTTCTTT
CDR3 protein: CAWTGTPRSGAFF

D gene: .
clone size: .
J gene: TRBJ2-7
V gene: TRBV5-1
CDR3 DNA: TGCGCCAGCAGCTTGTTAGGCCTCTCCTACGAGCAGTACTTC
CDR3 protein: CASSLLGLSYEQYF

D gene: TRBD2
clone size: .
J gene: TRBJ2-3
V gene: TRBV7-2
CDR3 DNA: TGTGCCAGCAGCCCTATAGCGGGGGCTAGCACAGATACGCAGTATTTT
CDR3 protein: CASSPIAGASTDTQYF

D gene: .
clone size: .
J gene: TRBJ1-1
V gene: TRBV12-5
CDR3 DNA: TGTGCTAGTGGTTTGTGGCATTCGAACACTGAAGCTTTCTTT
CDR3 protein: CASGLWHSNTEAFF

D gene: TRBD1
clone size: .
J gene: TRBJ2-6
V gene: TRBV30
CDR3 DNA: TGTGCCTGGGGAAAGGACAGGGCTGGGGCCAACGTCCTGACTTTC
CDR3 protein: CAWGKDRAGANVLTF

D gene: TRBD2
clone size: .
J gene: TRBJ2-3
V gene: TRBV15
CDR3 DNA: TGTGCCACCAGCAGAGTTTGGCAGGGTAGCGGGAGCAGCACAGATACGCAGTATTTT
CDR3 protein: CATSRVWQGSGSSTDTQYF

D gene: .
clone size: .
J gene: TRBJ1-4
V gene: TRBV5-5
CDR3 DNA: TGTGCCAGCAGCCCGGTGGACGGGGAAAAACTGTTTTTT
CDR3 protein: CASSPVDGEKLFF

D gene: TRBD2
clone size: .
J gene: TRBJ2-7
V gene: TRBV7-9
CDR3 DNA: TGTGCCAGCAGCTTATTCGCTAGCGGGAGTTCCGAGCAGTACTTC
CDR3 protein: CASSLFASGSSEQYF

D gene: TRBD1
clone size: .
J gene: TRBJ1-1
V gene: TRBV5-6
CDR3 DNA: TGTGCCAGCAGCCCCAGGACAGGGGGCTTTACTGAAGCTTTCTTT
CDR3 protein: CASSPRTGGFTEAFF

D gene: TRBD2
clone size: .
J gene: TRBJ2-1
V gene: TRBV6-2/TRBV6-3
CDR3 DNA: TGTGCCAGCAGCACTAGCGGGAGAGGTCTCAATGAGCAGTTCTTC
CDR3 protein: CASSTSGRGLNEQFF

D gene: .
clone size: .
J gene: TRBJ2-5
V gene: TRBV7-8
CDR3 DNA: TGTGCCAGCAGCTTAGATTTTAGAGTCTTCGGGGGGCGAAACCAAGAGACCCAGTACTTC
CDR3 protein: CASSLDFRVFGGRNQETQYF

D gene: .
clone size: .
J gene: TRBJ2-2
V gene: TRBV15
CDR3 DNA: TGTGCCACCAGCGGTTTACGGAACACCGGGGAGCTGTTTTTT
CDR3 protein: CATSGLRNTGELFF

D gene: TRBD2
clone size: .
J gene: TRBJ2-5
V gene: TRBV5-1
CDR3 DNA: TGCGCCAGCAGCTTGGTGCTAGCGGGAGTTGACGAGACCCAGTACTTC
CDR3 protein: CASSLVLAGVDETQYF